Listed below are T cell receptor beta chains from one sample, sequenced in a study of blood T cells in healthy people across ages. TCRdb ran MiXCR on the 5' RACE reads and lists one entry per CDR3 protein. The table records around 1.5 million distinct CDR3 sequences, around 59% of them present only once. The sequencing input was blood. The source of these receptors is a man younger than 30 in good health. CDR3s include the opening cysteine and the closing phenylalanine or tryptophan. The D gene is left open where the match is weak. Some rows have no size entry. The others give once, few or many, or a class for an expanded clone.

TRBJ2-3 | few | - | TRBV12-3/TRBV12-4 | CASAVQASSTDTQYF | TGTGCCAGCGCGGTCCAAGCATCTAGCACAGATACGCAGTATTTT
TRBJ1-2 | - | - | TRBV12-3/TRBV12-4 | CASRHNYGYTF | TGTGCCAGCCGACATAACTATGGCTACACCTTC
TRBJ1-2 | few | TRBD1 | TRBV5-1 | CASSWTGPSYGYTF | TGCGCCAGCAGCTGGACAGGTCCCTCCTATGGCTACACCTTC
TRBJ2-2 | - | - | TRBV4-3 | CASSQQANTGELFF | TGCGCCAGCAGCCAACAAGCGAACACCGGGGAGCTGTTTTTT
TRBJ2-4 | - | TRBD2 | TRBV20-1 | CSARVGTSGNIRYF | TGCAGTGCTAGAGTCGGGACTAGCGGAAACATTCGGTACTTC
TRBJ2-1 | - | TRBD2 | TRBV28 | CASSSLAGGPNEQFF | TGTGCCAGCAGTTCACTAGCGGGGGGCCCTAATGAGCAGTTCTTC
TRBJ2-7 | - | - | TRBV15 | CATSRTSLDEQYF | TGTGCCACCAGCAGAACTAGTTTGGACGAGCAGTACTTC
TRBJ2-4 | - | TRBD2 | TRBV27 | CASLSISGRNIQYF | TGTGCCAGTTTATCGATTAGCGGGAGAAACATTCAGTACTTC
TRBJ2-7 | - | TRBD2 | TRBV6-2/TRBV6-3 | CASSYSASGNSYEQYF | TGTGCCAGCAGTTACTCGGCTAGCGGGAACTCCTACGAGCAGTACTTC
TRBJ2-1 | once | - | TRBV7-6 | CASSHPGRGTYNEQFF | TGTGCCAGCAGCCACCCGGGGCGGGGTACCTACAATGAGCAGTTCTTC
TRBJ2-1 | - | - | TRBV20-1 | CSARDKQGTSYNEQFF | TGCAGTGCTAGAGACAAACAGGGTACTTCCTACAATGAGCAGTTCTTC
TRBJ2-2 | - | TRBD2 | TRBV29-1 | CSVESGRGLFF | TGCAGCGTTGAATCCGGGCGGGGGTTGTTTTTT
TRBJ1-2 | - | - | TRBV18 | CASSRTLQGEAGYTF | TGTGCCAGCTCACGCACTCTACAGGGAGAAGCTGGCTACACCTTC
TRBJ2-5 | - | - | TRBV4-1 | CASSQRVYETQYF | TGCGCCAGCAGCCAAAGGGTATATGAGACCCAGTACTTC
TRBJ1-1 | few | - | TRBV28 | CASGPGDTEAFF | TGTGCCAGCGGCCCTGGGGACACTGAAGCTTTCTTT
TRBJ2-5 | once | TRBD1 | TRBV4-1 | CASSQWTGIEETQYF | TGCGCCAGCAGCCAGTGGACAGGGATAGAAGAGACCCAGTACTTC
TRBJ2-1 | - | - | TRBV2 | CASEGGTSSYNEQFF | TGTGCCAGCGAGGGGGGGACCTCCTCCTACAATGAGCAGTTCTTC
TRBJ2-2 | - | TRBD2 | TRBV29-1 | CSARSGGGARTGELFF | TGCAGCGCCCGATCGGGCGGGGGGGCTCGGACCGGGGAGCTGTTTTTT
TRBJ1-4 | - | - | TRBV4-3 | CASSQDKDSGYATNEKLFF | TGCGCCAGCAGCCAAGATAAGGACAGCGGGTATGCAACTAATGAAAAACTGTTTTTT
TRBJ2-5 | - | TRBD1 | TRBV28 | CASSSLYRQGANQETQYF | TGTGCCAGCAGTTCGCTTTACCGACAGGGGGCTAACCAAGAGACCCAGTACTTC
TRBJ1-1 | - | - | TRBV5-6 | CASSLKETGAFF | TGTGCCAGCAGCTTGAAGGAGACTGGAGCTTTCTTT
TRBJ2-3 | few | TRBD2 | TRBV12-3/TRBV12-4 | CASSQGLAGDTDTQYF | TGTGCCAGCAGCCAGGGACTAGCGGGGGACACAGATACGCAGTATTTT
TRBJ1-4 | - | TRBD1 | TRBV7-9 | CASSSLTGGDEKLFF | TGTGCCAGCAGCTCCCTGACAGGGGGGGATGAAAAACTGTTTTTT
TRBJ1-4 | - | - | TRBV15 | CATSRVNEKLFF | TGTGCCACCAGCAGGGTAAATGAAAAACTGTTTTTT
TRBJ2-1 | few | TRBD2 | TRBV20-1 | CSASVGTSGYNEQFF | TGCAGTGCTAGTGTAGGGACTAGCGGGTACAATGAGCAGTTCTTC
TRBJ2-4 | - | - | TRBV4-1 | CASSQVGGKNIQYF | TGCGCCAGCAGCCAAGTGGGCGGTAAAAACATTCAGTACTTC
TRBJ1-4 | - | - | TRBV14 | CVSSQEARGEKLFF | TGTGTCAGCAGCCAAGAGGCTAGGGGAGAAAAACTGTTTTTT
TRBJ2-1 | - | - | TRBV5-1 | CASPSAGRPYNEQFF | TGCGCCAGCCCCTCGGCCGGCCGCCCCTACAATGAGCAGTTCTTC
TRBJ2-1 | - | TRBD2 | TRBV6-6 | CASNSGRAGNEQFF | TGTGCCAGCAATAGCGGGAGGGCCGGTAATGAGCAGTTCTTC
TRBJ2-7 | - | - | TRBV2 | CASSEVNEQYF | TGTGCCAGCAGTGAGGTCAATGAGCAGTACTTC
TRBJ2-7 | - | - | TRBV10-1 | CASGQFFPYEQYF | TGCGCCAGCGGACAGTTCTTCCCCTACGAGCAGTACTTC
TRBJ1-1 | once | - | TRBV6-2/TRBV6-3 | CASSYRGPNAFF | TGTGCCAGCAGTTACCGGGGACCTAACGCTTTCTTT
TRBJ2-5 | - | - | TRBV4-1 | CASSQGYGETQYF | TGCGCCAGCAGCCAAGGTTATGGGGAGACCCAGTACTTC
TRBJ2-1 | - | - | TRBV6-4 | CASSVSGLHNEQFF | TGTGCCAGCAGTGTCTCGGGACTGCACAATGAGCAGTTCTTC
TRBJ1-1 | - | - | TRBV20-1 | CSSIQVYTEAFF | TGCAGTTCCATACAGGTCTACACTGAAGCTTTCTTT
TRBJ1-2 | few | TRBD1 | TRBV12-3/TRBV12-4 | CATEDRGGNYGYTF | TGTGCCACAGAGGACAGGGGAGGGAACTATGGCTACACCTTC
TRBJ1-1 | - | - | TRBV7-9 | CASSLEAGNTEAFF | TGTGCCAGCAGCTTAGAAGCGGGAAACACTGAAGCTTTCTTT
TRBJ2-5 | few | TRBD2 | TRBV12-3/TRBV12-4 | CASIVSGGEETQYF | TGTGCCAGCATCGTTAGCGGGGGGGAAGAGACCCAGTACTTC
TRBJ1-4 | - | - | TRBV7-9 | CASSLLQMNEKLFF | TGTGCCAGCAGCTTATTGCAGATGAATGAAAAACTGTTTTTT
TRBJ2-5 | - | - | TRBV5-5 | CASSLEDTLGEETQYF | TGTGCCAGCAGCTTGGAGGACACCCTCGGGGAGGAGACCCAGTACTTC
TRBJ2-5 | - | - | TRBV13 | CASTLLTGNRFNEQYF | TGTGCCAGCACACTCCTAACAGGGAATAGGTTCAATGAGCAGTACTTC
TRBJ2-6 | - | - | TRBV10-3 | CAINAETGSGANVLTF | TGTGCCATCAATGCTGAGACAGGATCTGGGGCCAACGTCCTGACTTTC
TRBJ1-2 | - | - | TRBV11-2 | CASSKGRDPDVYGYTF | TGTGCCAGCAGCAAGGGACGGGACCCGGACGTCTATGGCTACACCTTC
TRBJ2-1 | - | TRBD2 | TRBV12-3/TRBV12-4 | CASSLGTSGTGNEQFF | TGTGCCAGCAGTTTAGGGACTAGCGGGACCGGGAATGAGCAGTTCTTC
TRBJ2-4 | - | - | TRBV27 | CASSRLGGPENIQYF | TGTGCCAGCAGCCGACTCGGGGGGCCCGAAAACATTCAGTACTTC
TRBJ1-5 | once | - | TRBV29-1 | CSVLVSNQPQHF | TGCAGCGTGCTAGTGAGCAATCAGCCCCAGCATTTT
TRBJ1-5 | once | - | TRBV12-3/TRBV12-4 | CASSFGDTWGGNQPQHF | TGTGCCAGCAGTTTCGGGGACACGTGGGGCGGCAATCAGCCCCAGCATTTT
TRBJ1-1 | - | - | TRBV27 | CASSSRLRNTEAFF | TGTGCCAGCAGTTCGAGGTTGCGGAACACTGAAGCTTTCTTT